This TCR beta chain was recovered during a study of tumor-infiltrating lymphocytes in primary liver carcinoma (dated by TCRdb to the late 2010s). Some background on the complete study: The five patients, three men and two women aged 30 to 69 years, had hepatocellular carcinoma (four) or combined HCC and intrahepatic cholangiocarcinoma (one). The five patients had tumors staged T1-T3 N0M0, with maximum diameters ranging from roughly 4.2 to 11 cm. Samples yielded roughly 3.5 to 7.13 million productive TCRbeta reads; read depth did not differ significantly between tissue types. For each liver tumor, the study sampled five regions along with adjacent normal tissue and blood, and applied TCRbeta repertoire sequencing, expression microarrays and whole-exome sequencing. A total of approximately 35 specimens from 5 patients, comprising approximately 25 tumor regions, 5 adjacent noncancerous liver tissues and 5 peripheral blood samples, were covered by TCRbeta repertoire sequencing. To link TCRbeta repertoire diversity to the local molecular phenotype, the 25 to 30 tumor region samples were profiled with Agilent mRNA microarrays. Reproducibility between technical replicate repertoires was high, with correlation coefficients above 0.95 and mean shared-clone rates roughly 0.86. Broad study findings and their caveats: Because sequencing covered only the TCR beta chain and unpaired alpha chains were not captured, true repertoire diversity is likely underestimated. Since the samples were bulk and unsorted, there was no way to compare CD4+ and CD8+ T cell repertoires. Just about 8-24% of top clones turned up in all five regions of a tumor, which suggests spatial heterogeneity among tumor-infiltrating T cells. Only 4 or 5 patients were included in the study, and the authors note that the findings should be validated in a larger study. The top 250 clones accounted for a significantly greater share of the repertoire in tumors than in blood (p = 0.039). Pairs of tumor regions showed greater repertoire overlap (mean roughly 36%) than tumor-adjacent pairs (roughly 17%) or tumor-blood pairs (approximately 14%), which is consistent with antigen-driven expansion.

TCRbeta-specific cDNA was reverse-transcribed from 500 ng total RNA using a constant-region primer and ProtoScript II reverse transcriptase. Construction of the TCRbeta libraries relied on three nested rounds of multiplex PCR, following a slightly modified ARM-PCR procedure. A final 25-cycle PCR with Deep VentR polymerase added sample barcodes and Illumina adapters. Before sequencing, amplicons of 200-500 bp were gel-purified using a QIAquick gel extraction kit. An Illumina HiSeq 2500 was used to sequence the TCRbeta amplicons with 250-bp paired-end reads. Concerning the study's data processing: Quality trimming of reads was performed with Trimmomatic v0.33, and paired reads were merged with FLASH v1.2.11 so that full CDR3 sequences could be recovered. V, D and J germline segments were assigned to the rearranged TCRbeta sequences by MiGEC v1.2.1b. Clonotype statistics and Shannon-Wiener diversity indices were computed with VDJtools v1.0.0. Except for diversity analysis, only each sample's 250 most abundant clonotypes were used in subsequent analyses to reduce sampling bias. TCRdb reprocessing: public reads trimmed at Q25 with fastp, clones called with MiXCR, in-frame beta chains kept. Under each unique CDR3 protein, matching rows form one entry showing the most common genes and DNA. V and J calls and clone size were set by TCRdb, not the authors. The sample table contains 95,000 to 100,000 distinct CDR3 sequences; only one count was recorded for about 63% of them. Roughly 12% of the sample is held by the ten biggest clonotypes.

As to this clonotype: It has no known antigen specificity. Base qualities are not provided; no much larger clone lies one nucleotide away.

Total RNA and DNA were co-extracted from 20-30 mg of bulk tissue with the AllPrep DNA/RNA mini kit, without cell sorting. Surgical resection was performed in China between 2015 and 2016 on five or six patients with histopathologically diagnosed primary liver carcinoma. Patients had chronic HBV infection and were treatment-naive at sampling. Five spatially separated regions were sampled from each tumor: the superior, inferior, left-lateral and right-lateral poles, plus the tumor centre. According to histology, viable tumor cells made up more than 90% of every tumor sample. Each fresh piece of tumor and adjacent tissue was cut in two, with one half stored in RNAlater at -80 degrees C and the other half sent for histology. This TCR derives from a woman in her sixties or seventies with primary liver carcinoma and hepatitis B virus infection. Specimen: liver tumor tissue from sampling region 2. This sample's cell subset or site label indicates: tumor region T2, inferior pole.

The DNA sequence is TGTGCCAGTAGTATAAGAGGGGCAGTAGCCGGGGAGCTGTTTTTT. Its product reads: CASSIRGAVAGELFF. The chain couples TRBV19 to TRBJ2-2; the D match is possibly TRBD1 or TRBD2, with 5 bases aligned in each. As encoded in the germline V gene (reference sequence), CDR1 is LNHDA while CDR2 is SQIVND. Measured from the cysteine to the phenylalanine, the CDR3 is 15 residues long. Only the CDR3 part of the read is kept: 45 bases, read in frame from the first base. V and J are truncated by 2 bases and 6 bases respectively, leaving an intervening sequence of 13 bases.